The rows below give T cell receptor beta chains drawn from one sample of a study of T-cell reconstitution after alpha-beta-depleted transplantation in children. TCRdb passed the PCR reads through MiXCR, listing each CDR3 protein once. The data hold 420,000 or so distinct CDR3 sequences, with 11% observed a single time. The material was PBMCs from the stem cell graft donor, obtained from the stem cell graft. Receptor source: a human donor who donated a stem cell graft to a child with acute myeloid leukemia. CDR3s include the opening cysteine and the closing phenylalanine or tryptophan. A D gene is named only where the DNA matches it firmly. Some rows mark clone size as missing; the rest say once, few, many or name a class of expanded clone.

CDR3aa: CASSQVARNYGCTF
d_gene: .
abundance: .
v_gene: TRBV4-1
j_gene: TRBJ1-2

CDR3aa: CASSHQNTGELFF
d_gene: .
abundance: few
v_gene: TRBV4-1
j_gene: TRBJ2-2

CDR3aa: CASSLDWVGDTEAFF
d_gene: .
abundance: few
v_gene: TRBV5-1
j_gene: TRBJ1-1

CDR3aa: CASSVQINTGELFF
d_gene: .
abundance: few
v_gene: TRBV6-1
j_gene: TRBJ2-2

CDR3aa: CSGEGGTDTQYF
d_gene: TRBD2
abundance: .
v_gene: TRBV20-1
j_gene: TRBJ2-3

CDR3aa: CASRPGLAGHEQFF
d_gene: TRBD2
abundance: few
v_gene: TRBV7-2
j_gene: TRBJ2-1

CDR3aa: CASSEWGRRRTNEKLFF
d_gene: .
abundance: .
v_gene: TRBV6-1
j_gene: TRBJ1-4

CDR3aa: CSVDGGLQETQYF
d_gene: .
abundance: .
v_gene: TRBV29-1
j_gene: TRBJ2-5

CDR3aa: CASSLDGYTEAFF
d_gene: .
abundance: many
v_gene: TRBV5-1
j_gene: TRBJ1-1

CDR3aa: CASSRLGQPNTEAFF
d_gene: .
abundance: few
v_gene: TRBV6-1
j_gene: TRBJ1-1

CDR3aa: CASTPRQSNTGELFF
d_gene: .
abundance: .
v_gene: TRBV5-1
j_gene: TRBJ2-2

CDR3aa: CSADQGVRLGAEAFF
d_gene: TRBD1
abundance: .
v_gene: TRBV20-1
j_gene: TRBJ1-1

CDR3aa: CASTKGGGSNQPQHF
d_gene: .
abundance: .
v_gene: TRBV6-1
j_gene: TRBJ1-5

CDR3aa: CASSHPGQGPETQYF
d_gene: TRBD1
abundance: few
v_gene: TRBV7-2
j_gene: TRBJ2-5

CDR3aa: CASREDREQCSGGGHEQYF
d_gene: .
abundance: few
v_gene: TRBV21-1
j_gene: TRBJ2-7

CDR3aa: CASSPTPWAEELFF
d_gene: .
abundance: .
v_gene: TRBV27
j_gene: TRBJ2-2

CDR3aa: CASKVGSYEQYF
d_gene: .
abundance: .
v_gene: TRBV12-3/TRBV12-4
j_gene: TRBJ2-7

CDR3aa: CASSSFLGQLNTEAFF
d_gene: TRBD1
abundance: .
v_gene: TRBV27
j_gene: TRBJ1-1

CDR3aa: CAWRRADTQYF
d_gene: .
abundance: .
v_gene: TRBV30
j_gene: TRBJ2-3